The 22 T cell receptor beta chains reported below all come from one sample, sequenced in a study of long-term antiretroviral therapy in people with HIV. This was the immunoSEQ v3.0 assay at survey level. The protocol was immunoSEQ multiplex PCR, while the TCRdb copy is restricted to in-frame clones and leaves out a portion. The table shows about 15,000 clones, with about 81% occurring only once. The sequences come from unsorted PBMCs, collected 0.3 years after starting antiretroviral therapy. Every receptor here comes from a man aged 18-30 years with HIV.

The chain is built from TRBV10-3 and TRBJ1-5; 8 nucleotides match TRBD1. V lost 4 bases, J lost 5 bases, and 1 base stayed unmatched. Germline values: CDR1 ENHRY, CDR2 SYGVKD. The CDR3 runs to 13 residues. This chain's CDR3 is CAISAGGDQPQHF. CDR3 nucleotide sequence: TGTGCCATCAGTGCAGGGGGCGATCAGCCCCAGCATTTT.

This clone was observed a handful of times. The gene calls are TRBV5-6 and TRBJ1-5; the match to TRBD1 covers 7 bases. The germline V gene encodes CDR1 SGHDT and CDR2 YYEEEE. With 5 bases clipped from V and 3 bases from J, the junction kept 14 bases outside the gene matches. The CDR3 runs 17 residues. DNA of the CDR3: TGTGCCAGCAGACCCGACAGGGAAGGAAATAACAATCAGCCCCAGCATTTT. Translation gives CASRPDREGNNNQPQHF.

This chain joins TRBV30 and TRBJ2-7; D is ambiguous. Per the germline V gene, CDR1 is GTSNPN and CDR2 is SVGIG (reference sequence). Trimming took off 0 bases at V and 9 bases at J, with 6 bases between the two ends. This CDR3 has 10 amino acids. The chain's CDR3 is CAWSVNRQYF. CDR3 DNA sequence: TGTGCCTGGAGTGTGAATCGGCAGTACTTC.

This clone was seen a handful of times. The chain links TRBV4-2 to TRBJ1-6; no reliable D call. Per germline, CDR1 LGHNA and CDR2 YNFKEQ. The CDR3 consists of 15 residues. Trimming pared 0 bases from V and 6 bases from J, leaving 9 bases between. CDR3 nucleotide sequence: TGTGCCAGCAGCCAAGATTCGGGCTCTAATTCACCCCTCCACTTT. Its protein is CASSQDSGSNSPLHF.

The genes are TRBV7-9 and TRBJ1-4; no firm D call. V was clipped by 3 bases and J by 8 bases, with 7 bases between them. The CDR3 spans 12 residues. In germline, CDR1 is SEHNR, CDR2 FQNEAQ (reference sequence). CDR3 nucleotides: TGTGCCAGCAGCTTTGGTGGGGAAAAACTGTTTTTT. Protein product: CASSFGGEKLFF.

V gene TRBV28 combines with J gene TRBJ1-6; 9 bases map to TRBD1. V was clipped by 5 bases and J by 7 bases; unmatched bases: 3. CDR3 length: 14 amino acids. Germline lookup yields CDR1 MDHEN and CDR2 SYDVKM. The CDR3: CASSPGQGNSPLHF. DNA of the CDR3: TGTGCCAGCAGTCCAGGACAGGGGAATTCACCCCTCCACTTT.

This clone appeared once. The genes are TRBV6-4 and TRBJ2-3, with TRBD2 matching 11 bases. Germline CDR1 and CDR2: MRHNA and SNTAGT. Trimming took 0 bases from V and 4 from J; bases not matched to a gene: 0. This CDR3 has 15 amino acids. The DNA of the CDR3 is TGTGCCAGCAGTGACTCTAGCGGGGGGGCAGATACGCAGTATTTT. This translates into CASSDSSGGADTQYF.

This chain links TRBV5-1 with TRBJ2-3; D gene unclear. The CDR3 is 16 amino acids. Trimming shortened V by 0 bases and J by 1 base, and 12 bases separated the two germline ends. Germline V gene data show CDR1 as SGHRS and CDR2 as YFSETQ. The CDR3 DNA follows: TGCGCCAGCAGCTTGGGGTCGAGTTCAGGCACAGATACGCAGTATTTT. It translates to CASSLGSSSGTDTQYF. The full variable domain, rest sourced from reference TRBV5-1 and TRBJ2-3, is KAGVTQTPRYLIKTRGQQVTLSCSPISGHRSVSWYQQTPGQGLQFLFEYFSETQRNKGNFPGRFSGRQFSNSRSEMNVSTLELGDSALYLCASSLGSSSGTDTQYFGPGTRLTVL.

V and J are TRBV6-5 and TRBJ2-2; possibly TRBD2 for D (6 bases). Trimming pared 0 bases from V and 6 bases from J, leaving 8 bases between. CDR1 MNHEY and CDR2 SVGAGI come from the germline V gene. CDR3 size: 14 residues. The CDR3 reads CASSYSKRAGELFF. The CDR3 bases are TGTGCCAGCAGTTACTCGAAGCGGGCCGGGGAGCTGTTTTTT.

This rearrangement joins TRBV9 to TRBJ2-2, with unresolved D. Trimming removed 6 bases from V and 0 bases from J, with 9 bases in between. This CDR3 is 14 amino acids long. CDR1 is SGDLS, CDR2 YYNGEE, per germline. The CDR3 here is CASKGNTNTGELFF. The CDR3 DNA is TGTGCCAGCAAAGGTAACACGAACACCGGGGAGCTGTTTTTT.

J is TRBJ2-7 and V is TRBV5-3, with TRBD1 matching over 10 bases. TRBV5-3 has ORF status, its function being uncertain. The CDR3 sequence is 16 residues long. J was trimmed by 3 bases and V by 1 base; bases with no gene match: 7. CDR3 sequence reads: CARSLWPGQGFYEQYF. In DNA form, the CDR3 reads TGTGCCAGAAGCTTGTGGCCGGGACAGGGGTTCTACGAGCAGTACTTC.

The chain links TRBV18 to TRBJ2-5; D ambiguous. V was shortened by 3 bases and J by 1 base, with 3 bases between the two germline ends. CDR3 length: 12 amino acids. Germline CDR1 reads KGHSH; CDR2 reads LQKENI. The CDR3 sequence is CASSPPQETQYF. CDR3 DNA: TGTGCCAGCTCACCCCCCCAAGAGACCCAGTACTTC.

V is TRBV4-1 and J is TRBJ1-1, with D unresolved. CDR1 MGHRA and CDR2 YSYEKL come from the germline V gene. Trimming took off 1 base at V and 1 base at J, with 13 bases between the two ends. The CDR3 loop spans 16 amino acids. The CDR3, as DNA: TGCGCCAGCAGCCAAGTTTATTCGTGGGGGAACACTGAAGCTTTCTTT. It translates to CASSQVYSWGNTEAFF.

V and J are TRBV30 and TRBJ1-4, with TRBD1 matching over 12 bases. CDR3 length equals 17 residues. With 1 base clipped from V and 7 bases from J, the junction kept 10 bases outside the gene matches. The germline V gene encodes CDR1 GTSNPN and CDR2 SVGIG (reference sequence). CDR3 nucleotides: TGTGCCTGGAGTGGCGGGACAGGGGGCGCCGGAGGTGAAAAACTGTTTTTT. The encoded protein is CAWSGGTGGAGGEKLFF.

In nucleotides, the CDR3 is TGTGCCAGTACCCCTACTAACTATGGCTACACCTTC. Encoded protein: CASTPTNYGYTF. The chain has TRBV19 and TRBJ1-2; no clear D gene. V dropped 7 bases and J dropped 0 bases, with 6 bases sitting between them. Germline V gene lookup returns CDR1 LNHDA and CDR2 SQIVND (reference sequence). The CDR3 is 12 residues long. The complete variable domain, with remaining parts taken from reference TRBV19 and TRBJ1-2, reads DGGITQSPKYLFRKEGQNVTLSCEQNLNHDAMYWYRQDPGQGLRLIYYSQIVNDFQKGDIAEGYSVSREKKESFPLTVTSAQKNPTAFYLCASTPTNYGYTFGSGTRLTVV.

By proportion, this clone is medium-sized. V is TRBV7-9 and J is TRBJ1-5; 12 bases align to TRBD1. The V segment lost 1 base and the J segment 8 bases; nucleotides outside the gene matches: 12. The CDR3 runs to 18 residues. Per the germline V gene, CDR1 is SEHNR and CDR2 is FQNEAQ (reference sequence). Here the CDR3 DNA reads TGTGCCAGCAGCTTAGAGGGGGGGGGACAGGGGGCTCGGGAGCCCCAGCATTTT. Encoded protein: CASSLEGGGQGAREPQHF. Based on the CDR3 plus reference TRBV7-9 and TRBJ1-5, the full variable domain is DTGVSQNPRHKITKRGQNVTFRCDPISEHNRLYWYRQTLGQGPEFLTYFQNEAQLEKSRLLSDRFSAERPKGSFSTLEIQRTEQGDSAMYLCASSLEGGGQGAREPQHFGDGTRLSIL.

V usage is TRBV27 and J usage is TRBJ1-5, with 7 bases fitting TRBD1. CDR3 length equals 13 residues. After removal of 5 bases from V and 7 bases from J, the junction contained 5 bases not matched to a gene. Germline V gene sequence: CDR1 MNHEY, CDR2 SMNVEV (reference sequence). The CDR3 is CASSEGARQPQHF. The DNA for the CDR3 is TGTGCCAGCAGTGAGGGGGCGCGGCAGCCCCAGCATTTT.

This chain uses TRBV5-5 with TRBJ1-3; no clear D gene. The V end was cut by 2 bases, the J end by 0 bases, with 9 bases between. CDR1 is SGHKS and CDR2 is YYEKEE in the germline V gene (reference sequence). CDR3 length: 15 residues. The CDR3 sequence is CASSLNFNSGNTIYF. DNA of the CDR3: TGTGCCAGCAGCTTAAATTTTAACTCTGGAAACACCATATATTTT.

This chain connects TRBV9 to TRBJ2-5; 13 bases match TRBD2. Per germline, CDR1 SGDLS and CDR2 YYNGEE. Trimming took 1 base from V and 5 from J; bases not matched to a gene: 2. The CDR3 consists of 15 residues. CDR3 in DNA: TGTGCCAGCAGCGTAACTAGCGGGGGGGCCGAGACCCAGTACTTC. This codes for CASSVTSGGAETQYF.

The chain is built from TRBV5-1 and TRBJ2-3; the match to TRBD1 covers 8 bases. CDR1 is SGHRS, CDR2 YFSETQ, per germline. V lost 2 bases, J lost 4 bases, and 6 bases stayed unmatched. The CDR3 loop spans 15 amino acids. The DNA of the CDR3 is TGCGCCAGCAGCTTAGGACAGGGTAGCCCAGATACGCAGTATTTT. Translating gives CASSLGQGSPDTQYF.

The rearrangement links TRBV20-1 to TRBJ1-1; maybe TRBD1 (5 bases). Between the trimmed V and J ends, which lost 6 bases and 13 bases, there was a span of 15 bases. CDR3 length equals 10 residues. From germline, CDR1 is DFQATT and CDR2 SNEGSKA (reference sequence). CDR3 DNA: TGCAGTGCGGAACGAGGGGAGGTTTTCTTT. The encoded protein is CSAERGEVFF.

This chain uses TRBV7-9 with TRBJ1-1, with no clear D. From germline, CDR1 is SEHNR and CDR2 FQNEAQ (reference sequence). The V end was cut by 2 bases, the J end by 6 bases, with 16 bases between. This CDR3 has 15 residues. The CDR3: CASSLSGVAGAEAFF. The CDR3 DNA follows: TGTGCCAGCAGCTTAAGCGGGGTGGCAGGAGCTGAAGCTTTCTTT.